The TCR beta chain under discussion was sequenced for a study of beta chain features in type 1 diabetes. On the study more broadly: Cell yields, gender and age were comparable in patients and healthy donors. Study outcomes and limitations: Any PCR bias toward short templates would affect both groups alike. Type 1 diabetes patients had moderately but significantly shorter TCRB CDR3s in all four CD4+ subsets.

Investigators reverse transcribed all isolated RNA, so they sequenced expressed TCRB transcripts. Clones were sequenced by immunoSEQ multiplex PCR, and TCRdb holds only the in-frame ones, with some missing. Of 630,000 or so clones in the sample, around 15% are singletons; the top ten hold 0.03% to 0.04%. This CDR3 has 15 residues. Germline CDR1 and CDR2: SEHNR and FQNEAQ (reference sequence). The V and J ends lost 3 bases and 9 bases respectively, with 18 bases between them. This clone was counted only a few times. Its antigen is currently unknown. V usage is TRBV7-9 and J usage is TRBJ1-5; TRBD1 might be the D (5 bases). Sequences were obtained from naive CD4+ T cells from blood. The sequence derives from a man aged 18 to 29 with type 1 diabetes. This chain's CDR3 is CASSFGQGGSGPQHF. CDR3 DNA sequence: TGTGCCAGCAGCTTTGGGCAGGGCGGATCGGGGCCCCAGCATTTT.